What follows are 18 T cell receptor beta chains derived from one specimen sequenced in a study of blood T cell repertoires in COVID-19 (dated by TCRdb to between 2020 and 2021). The library was prepared using the immunoSEQ multiplex PCR assay. This immuneACCESS table, as held by TCRdb, lists in-frame sequences with V and J called but not all clones. Of the missing ones, under half trace to an unresolved V gene in checked studies; the others have no known cause. This sample gives about 320,000 clones in total; nearly 90% of them show up just once. Jointly, the top ten make up around 5.9% of the sample. The sample was PBMCs or T cells enriched from blood (not recorded which). These receptor sequences come from a woman aged 25 to 39 who had recovered from COVID-19.

This clone was detected only once. V usage is TRBV18 and J usage is TRBJ1-3, with 7 bases that match TRBD1. CDR1 is KGHSH, CDR2 LQKENI, per germline. This CDR3 contains 14 residues. J was trimmed by 4 bases and V by 3 bases; bases with no gene match: 3. The CDR3 region has the DNA TGTGCCAGCTCACCGACAGGGATCGGAAACACCATATATTTT. Its translation: CASSPTGIGNTIYF.

The chain recombines TRBV3-1 (or the pseudogene TRBV3-2) with TRBJ2-4; D unresolved. The germline CDR1 and CDR2 sequences are LGHDT and YNNKEL (reference sequence). Trimming took 3 bases from V and 5 from J, leaving 8 bases between them. The CDR3 is made up of 13 amino acids. The CDR3 region is CASSQGSQNIQYF. The CDR3 DNA reads as TGTGCCAGCAGCCAGGGCAGCCAAAACATTCAGTACTTC.

The V and J genes are TRBV7-9 and TRBJ2-7; D is perhaps TRBD1 (6 bases). Trimming removed 0 bases at V and 6 bases at J, with 12 bases between. Germline V gene lookup returns CDR1 SEHNR and CDR2 FQNEAQ (reference sequence). The CDR3 runs 14 residues. The CDR3 sequence is CASSLALTGAEQYF. The CDR3, as DNA: TGTGCCAGCAGCTTAGCTTTGACAGGCGCCGAGCAGTACTTC.

The J gene is TRBJ1-2, the V gene TRBV6-5; TRBD1 might be the D (5 bases). V was cut by 0 bases and J by 4 bases, with 9 bases left in between. Germline-derived CDR1 and CDR2 are MNHEY and SVGAGI. The CDR3 length is 14 residues. Written as DNA, the CDR3 is TGTGCCAGCAGTTACTCAGGGGTCGGCTATGGCTACACCTTC. It encodes CASSYSGVGYGYTF.

The chain recombines TRBV4-2 with TRBJ1-3; D is uncertain. Trimming took off 0 bases at V and 0 bases at J, with 12 bases between the two ends. This CDR3 has 17 residues. The germline gives CDR1 LGHNA, CDR2 YNFKEQ. CDR3 in amino acids: CASSQEPRSPSGNTIYF. The CDR3 DNA follows: TGTGCCAGCAGCCAAGAACCCCGTAGTCCCTCTGGAAACACCATATATTTT.

The chain employs TRBV10-3 and TRBJ1-4, with 9 bases that match TRBD1. The CDR3 covers 15 residues. J lost 6 bases, V lost 3 bases, and 5 bases had no gene match. CDR1 ENHRY and CDR2 SYGVKD come from the germline V gene. The CDR3 sequence: CAISDSGQGYEKLFF. The CDR3 region has the DNA TGTGCCATCAGTGACTCGGGACAGGGTTATGAAAAACTGTTTTTT.

V gene TRBV29-1 combines with J gene TRBJ1-1; 12 bases are a match to TRBD1. This CDR3 contains 15 residues. The V and J ends lost 6 bases and 5 bases, in that order; junction bases with no gene match: 10. The V gene's germline CDR1 is SQVTM and CDR2 ANQGSEA. The CDR3 is CSVPGTGGGGTEAFF. DNA for the CDR3: TGCAGCGTCCCCGGGACAGGGGGCGGTGGAACTGAAGCTTTCTTT.

The J gene is TRBJ1-1, the V gene TRBV6-5, with D perhaps TRBD1 (6 bases). The germline V and J ends were trimmed by 4 bases and 4 bases, with 16 bases remaining between them. The CDR3 has 15 amino acids. The germline V gene has CDR1 MNHEY and CDR2 SVGAGI. The CDR3 nucleotides are TGTGCCAGCAGTTCCCACAGGGAATCTCGCACTGAAGCTTTCTTT. It specifies CASSSHRESRTEAFF.

This chain's CDR3 is CASSSPSTSGEQFF. CDR3 in DNA: TGTGCCAGCAGTTCCCCCTCCACTAGTGGTGAGCAGTTCTTC. The chain links TRBV6-5 to TRBJ2-1, with D possibly TRBD2 on 5 matching bases. Germline-derived CDR1 and CDR2 are MNHEY and SVGAGI. This CDR3 has 14 amino acids. V was clipped by 4 bases and J by 9 bases, with 16 bases between them.

The V gene is TRBV9, the J gene TRBJ2-6; maybe TRBD2 (5 bases). In germline, CDR1 is SGDLS, CDR2 YYNGEE. V was shortened by 0 bases and J by 0 bases, with 10 bases between the two germline ends. The CDR3 sequence is 17 residues long. CDR3 protein: CASSVVPGSSGANVLTF. The CDR3 DNA sequence: TGTGCCAGCAGCGTAGTTCCGGGGAGCTCTGGGGCCAACGTCCTGACTTTC.

This clone has a handful of counts. J is TRBJ1-1 and V is TRBV29-1; D call uncertain. CDR3 length equals 12 residues. Germline CDR1 reads SQVTM; CDR2 reads ANQGSEA. The germline V and J ends were trimmed by 4 bases and 1 base, with 7 bases remaining between them. For the CDR3, the DNA is TGCAGCGTTGGAGGGAGGAACACTGAAGCTTTCTTT. Its protein product is CSVGGRNTEAFF.

This rearrangement joins TRBV10-2 to TRBJ1-5; a weak D match, TRBD1 (6 bases). The CDR3 has 14 residues. The germline gives CDR1 WSHSY, CDR2 SAAADI. V was cut by 1 base and J by 6 bases, with 10 bases left in between. CDR3 protein: CASSEWGRGQPQHF. The DNA for the CDR3 is TGCGCCAGCAGTGAGTGGGGGCGAGGTCAGCCCCAGCATTTT.

The rearrangement links TRBV11-2 to TRBJ1-2, with TRBD1 as a possible D gene (5 bases). Trimming pared 5 bases from V and 3 bases from J, leaving 16 bases between. The germline gives CDR1 SGHAT, CDR2 FQNNGV. The CDR3 has 15 amino acids. CDR3 residues: CASSGGGKWDYGYTF. The DNA of the CDR3 is TGTGCCAGCAGCGGGGGAGGGAAGTGGGACTATGGCTACACCTTC.

CDR3 region: CASSPPGTGGGWYF. Here the CDR3 DNA reads TGTGCCAGCAGTCCTCCCGGGACAGGGGGGGGATGGTACTTC. The chain employs TRBV25-1 and TRBJ2-4; 11 nucleotides align to TRBD1. V shed 5 bases, J shed 15 bases, and the junction held 12 bases outside the gene matches. The CDR3 spans 14 residues. The germline V gene has CDR1 MGHDK and CDR2 SYGVNS. The complete variable domain, with remaining parts taken from reference TRBV25-1 and TRBJ2-4, reads EADIYQTPRYLVIGTGKKITLECSQTMGHDKMYWYQQDPGMELHLIHYSYGVNSTEKGDLSSESTVSRIRTEHFPLTLESARPSHTSQYLCASSPPGTGGGWYFGAGTRLSVL.

The chain combines TRBV7-9 with TRBJ2-5; D might be TRBD2 (7 bases). The V end was cut by 10 bases, the J end by 1 base, with 19 bases between. Germline V gives CDR1 SEHNR, CDR2 FQNEAQ (reference sequence). CDR3 length equals 15 residues. CDR3 loop: CATRPEGGVQETQYF. The CDR3 DNA is TGTGCCACCCGACCCGAGGGGGGGGTCCAAGAGACCCAGTACTTC.

The chain combines TRBV29-1 with TRBJ1-2; D unclear. Trimming took off 3 bases at V and 5 bases at J, with 13 bases between the two ends. CDR1 and CDR2 (germline): SQVTM, ANQGSEA. The CDR3 has 13 residues. The CDR3 DNA is TGCAGCGTTGACAGTGGACTGTTGTATGGCTACACCTTC. Protein sequence: CSVDSGLLYGYTF.

The DNA for the CDR3 is TGTGCCAGCAGCCCCCGCCCCGGACTAGATCCCCTCCCTTCGGATGAGCAGTTCTTC. It codes for CASSPRPGLDPLPSDEQFF. The gene calls are TRBV9 and TRBJ2-1, with 7 bases aligning to TRBD2. V shed 4 bases, J shed 8 bases, and the junction held 24 bases outside the gene matches. Per the germline V gene, CDR1 is SGDLS and CDR2 is YYNGEE. This CDR3 spans 19 amino acids. The variable domain in full, with the rest retrieved from reference TRBV9 and TRBJ2-1, is DSGVTQTPKHLITATGQRVTLRCSPRSGDLSVYWYQQSLDQGLQFLIQYYNGEERAKGNILERFSAQQFPDLHSELNLSSLELGDSALYFCASSPRPGLDPLPSDEQFFGPGTRLTVL.

This chain links TRBV7-3 with TRBJ1-2; D is unclear. This CDR3 spans 14 amino acids. V shed 2 bases and J shed 4 bases, with 11 bases lying between them. CDR1 and CDR2 from the germline V gene are SGHTA and FQGTGA. CDR3 region: CASSLYPGTYGYTF. CDR3 sequence (DNA): TGTGCCAGCAGCTTATACCCGGGTACCTATGGCTACACCTTC.